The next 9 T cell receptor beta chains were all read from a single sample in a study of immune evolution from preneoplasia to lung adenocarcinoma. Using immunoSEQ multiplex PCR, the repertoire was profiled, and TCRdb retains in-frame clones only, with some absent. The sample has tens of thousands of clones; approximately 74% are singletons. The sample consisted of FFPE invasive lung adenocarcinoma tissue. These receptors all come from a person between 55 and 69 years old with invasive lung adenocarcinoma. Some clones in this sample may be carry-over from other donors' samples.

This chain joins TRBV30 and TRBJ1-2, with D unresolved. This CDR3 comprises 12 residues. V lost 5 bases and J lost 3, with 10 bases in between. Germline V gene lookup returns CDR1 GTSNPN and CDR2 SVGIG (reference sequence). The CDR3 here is CAWASDYYGYTF. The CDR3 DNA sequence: TGTGCCTGGGCTTCAGACTACTATGGCTACACCTTC.

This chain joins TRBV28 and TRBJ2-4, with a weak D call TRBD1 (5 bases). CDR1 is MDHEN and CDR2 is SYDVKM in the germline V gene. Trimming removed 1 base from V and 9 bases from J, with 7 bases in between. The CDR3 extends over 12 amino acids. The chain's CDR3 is CASSLYRGIQYF. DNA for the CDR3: TGTGCCAGCAGTTTATATAGGGGCATTCAGTACTTC.

The CDR3 DNA reads TGTGCCAGCAGCTTTAATACCGGGACGCGGGATGAAGCTTTCTTT. Protein sequence: CASSFNTGTRDEAFF. The V call is TRBV7-9, the J call TRBJ1-1; tentatively, D is TRBD1 (5 bases). Trimming left V 3 bases short and J 7 bases short, with 18 bases between. CDR3 length: 15 amino acids. Germline assignment: CDR1 SEHNR and CDR2 FQNEAQ (reference sequence). Full variable domain (rest looked up from reference TRBV7-9 and TRBJ1-1): DTGVSQNPRHKITKRGQNVTFRCDPISEHNRLYWYRQTLGQGPEFLTYFQNEAQLEKSRLLSDRFSAERPKGSFSTLEIQRTEQGDSAMYLCASSFNTGTRDEAFFGQGTRLTVV.

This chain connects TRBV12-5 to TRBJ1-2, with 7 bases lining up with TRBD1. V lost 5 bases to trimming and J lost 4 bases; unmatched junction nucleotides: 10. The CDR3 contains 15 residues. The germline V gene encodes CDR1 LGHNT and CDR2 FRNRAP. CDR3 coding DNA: TGTGCTAGTGGTCCTGAAGGGGGCAGAGCCTATGGCTACACCTTC. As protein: CASGPEGGRAYGYTF.

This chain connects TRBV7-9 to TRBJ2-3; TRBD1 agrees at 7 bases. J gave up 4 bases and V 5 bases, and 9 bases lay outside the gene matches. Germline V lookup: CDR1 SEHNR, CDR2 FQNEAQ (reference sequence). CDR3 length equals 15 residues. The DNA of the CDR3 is TGTGCCAGCAGCCCGACAGGGCAGGGCGCAGATACGCAGTATTTT. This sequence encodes CASSPTGQGADTQYF. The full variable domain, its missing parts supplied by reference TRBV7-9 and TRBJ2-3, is DTGVSQNPRHKITKRGQNVTFRCDPISEHNRLYWYRQTLGQGPEFLTYFQNEAQLEKSRLLSDRFSAERPKGSFSTLEIQRTEQGDSAMYLCASSPTGQGADTQYFGPGTRLTVL.

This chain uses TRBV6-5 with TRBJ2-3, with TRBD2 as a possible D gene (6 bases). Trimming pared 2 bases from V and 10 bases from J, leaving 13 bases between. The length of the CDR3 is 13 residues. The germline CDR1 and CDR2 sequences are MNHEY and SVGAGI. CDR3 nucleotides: TGTGCCAGCAGTTACGGACGGGACTCTGCGCAGTATTTT. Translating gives CASSYGRDSAQYF.

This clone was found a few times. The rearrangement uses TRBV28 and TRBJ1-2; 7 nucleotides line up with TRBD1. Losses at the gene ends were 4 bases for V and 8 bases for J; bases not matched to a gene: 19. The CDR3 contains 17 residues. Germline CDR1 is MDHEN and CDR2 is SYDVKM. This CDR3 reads CASSYALLRQGRVGYTF. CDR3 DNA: TGTGCCAGCAGTTACGCCCTTCTCAGACAGGGCAGAGTAGGCTACACCTTC.

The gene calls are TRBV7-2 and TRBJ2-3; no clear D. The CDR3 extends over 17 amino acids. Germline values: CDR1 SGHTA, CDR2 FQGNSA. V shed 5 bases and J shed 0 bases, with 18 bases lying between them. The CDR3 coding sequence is TGTGCCAGCAGCCCGCGCCCTACGGGTCGTAGCACAGATACGCAGTATTTT. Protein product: CASSPRPTGRSTDTQYF.

The CDR3 DNA reads TGCGCCAGCAGCACCCCACTAGAGACTTTCTACAATGAGCAGTTCTTC. This sequence encodes CASSTPLETFYNEQFF. The chain couples TRBV5-1 to TRBJ2-1, with D possibly being TRBD2 (5 bases). The V end was cut by 4 bases, the J end by 3 bases, with 17 bases between. This CDR3 contains 16 residues. Germline V CDR1 and CDR2: SGHRS, YFSETQ.